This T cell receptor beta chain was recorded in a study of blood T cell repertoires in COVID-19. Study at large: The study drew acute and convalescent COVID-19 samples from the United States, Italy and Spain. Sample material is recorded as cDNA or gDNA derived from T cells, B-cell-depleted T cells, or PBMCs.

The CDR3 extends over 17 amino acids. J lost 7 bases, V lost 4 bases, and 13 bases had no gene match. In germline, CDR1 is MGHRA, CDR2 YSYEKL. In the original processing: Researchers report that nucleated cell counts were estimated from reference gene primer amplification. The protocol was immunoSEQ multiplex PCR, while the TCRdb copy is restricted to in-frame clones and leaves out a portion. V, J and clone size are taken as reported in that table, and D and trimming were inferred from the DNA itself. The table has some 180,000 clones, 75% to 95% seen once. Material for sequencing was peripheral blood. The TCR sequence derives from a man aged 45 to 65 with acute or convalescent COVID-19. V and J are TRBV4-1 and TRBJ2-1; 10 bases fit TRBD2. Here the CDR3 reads CASSPASRSGGVNEQFF. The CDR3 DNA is TGCGCCAGCAGCCCTGCAAGTAGGAGCGGGGGGGTAAATGAGCAGTTCTTC.